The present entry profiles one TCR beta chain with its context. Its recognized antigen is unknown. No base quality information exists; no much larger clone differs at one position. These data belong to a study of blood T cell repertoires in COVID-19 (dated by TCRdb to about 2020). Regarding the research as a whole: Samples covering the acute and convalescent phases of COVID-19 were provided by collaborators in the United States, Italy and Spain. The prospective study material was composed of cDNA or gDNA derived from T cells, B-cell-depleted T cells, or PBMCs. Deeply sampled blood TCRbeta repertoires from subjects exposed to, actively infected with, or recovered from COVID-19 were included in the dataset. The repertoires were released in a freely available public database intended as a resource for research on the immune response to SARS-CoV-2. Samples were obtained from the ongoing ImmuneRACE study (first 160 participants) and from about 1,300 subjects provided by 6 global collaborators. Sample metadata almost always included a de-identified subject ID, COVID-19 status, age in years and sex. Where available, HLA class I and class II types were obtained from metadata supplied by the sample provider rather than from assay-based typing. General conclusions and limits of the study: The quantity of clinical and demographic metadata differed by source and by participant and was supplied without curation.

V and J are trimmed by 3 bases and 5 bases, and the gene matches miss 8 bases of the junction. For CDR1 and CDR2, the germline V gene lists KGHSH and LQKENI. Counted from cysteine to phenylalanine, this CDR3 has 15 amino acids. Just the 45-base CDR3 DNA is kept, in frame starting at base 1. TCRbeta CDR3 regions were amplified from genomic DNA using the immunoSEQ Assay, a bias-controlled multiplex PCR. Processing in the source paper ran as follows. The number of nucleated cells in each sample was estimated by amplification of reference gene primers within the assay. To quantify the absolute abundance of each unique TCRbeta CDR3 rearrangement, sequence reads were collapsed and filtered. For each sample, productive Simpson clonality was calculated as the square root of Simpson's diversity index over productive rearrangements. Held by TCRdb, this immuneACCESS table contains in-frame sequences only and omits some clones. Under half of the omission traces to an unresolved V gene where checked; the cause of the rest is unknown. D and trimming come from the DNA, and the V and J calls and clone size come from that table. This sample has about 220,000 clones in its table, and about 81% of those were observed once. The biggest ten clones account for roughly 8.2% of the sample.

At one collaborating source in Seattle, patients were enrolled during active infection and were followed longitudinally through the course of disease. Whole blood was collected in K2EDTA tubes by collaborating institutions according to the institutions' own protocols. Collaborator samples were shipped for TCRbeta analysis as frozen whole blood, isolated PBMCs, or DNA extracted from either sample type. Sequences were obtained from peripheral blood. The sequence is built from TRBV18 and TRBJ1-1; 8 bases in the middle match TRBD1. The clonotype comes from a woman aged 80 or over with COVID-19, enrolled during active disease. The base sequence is TGTGCCAGCTCACCGACACAGGGGGGAACTACTGAAGCTTTCTTT. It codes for CASSPTQGGTTEAFF.